This TCR beta chain is from a study of metastatic and nonmetastatic thyroid tumors. Study as a whole: It was across blood and tumor or nodule tissue from malignant and benign thyroid patients that repertoires were compared.

General study results and limits: The reported finding was significantly higher TCR beta diversity in malignant thyroid tumors relative to benign nodules, in blood and tumor.

This clone was counted at least ten times. Its antigen is currently unknown. This CDR3 is built from 15 residues. CDR1 is SGHRS and CDR2 is YFSETQ in the germline V gene. Trimming removed 2 bases at V and 8 bases at J, with 19 bases between. Treatment of any kind had been given to no patient before thyroid surgery. In the study's own analysis: A classifier of distant metastasis in papillary thyroid cancer was built from CDR3 differences (across clinicopathological groups). TCRdb re-clonotyped the PCR reads through MiXCR. The V and J calls were determined by TCRdb, not by the authors. The table records about 82,000 clones, around 12% of them present only once.

The sample comprised tumor tissue. This rearrangement joins TRBV5-1 to TRBJ1-2; D uncertain. The origin of this receptor is a female donor with papillary thyroid cancer or a benign thyroid nodule (not recorded which). Some clones in this sample may be carry-over from other donors' samples. In DNA form, the CDR3 reads TGCGCCAGCAGCTTCCTTTCCGGAGGGAGTGACGGCTACACCTTC. Protein product: CASSFLSGGSDGYTF.